What follows describes a single TCR beta chain. Its antigen remains unidentified. The data belong to a study of OX40 agonist ivuxolimab in advanced cancers. On the study more broadly: Every 2 weeks, patients got intravenous ivuxolimab at one of six dose levels (0.01-10 mg/kg). Three patients responded partially, comprising one with hepatocellular carcinoma and two with cutaneous melanoma.

Assay: immunoSEQ multiplex PCR; the TCRdb copy retains only in-frame clones and omits some. The table shows some 150,000 clones, with approximately 90% occurring only once. Study-level points and caveats: Low normalized T-cell clonal expansion also characterized some of the nonresponders.

The CDR3 totals 17 residues. CDR1 and CDR2 from the germline V gene are SGHNT and YENEEA. The V and J ends lost 0 bases and 2 bases respectively, with 15 bases between them. The sample was CD4+ or CD8+ T cells sorted from blood, taken in a trial of the OX40 agonist ivuxolimab. The clonotype comes from an adult with an advanced solid tumor such as melanoma, head and neck, liver or kidney cancer. The gene calls are TRBV11-3 and TRBJ2-3; D gene uncertain. The CDR3 is CASSLDSTAANTDTQYF. CDR3 nucleotides: TGTGCCAGCAGCTTAGATAGTACGGCGGCAAACACAGATACGCAGTATTTT.